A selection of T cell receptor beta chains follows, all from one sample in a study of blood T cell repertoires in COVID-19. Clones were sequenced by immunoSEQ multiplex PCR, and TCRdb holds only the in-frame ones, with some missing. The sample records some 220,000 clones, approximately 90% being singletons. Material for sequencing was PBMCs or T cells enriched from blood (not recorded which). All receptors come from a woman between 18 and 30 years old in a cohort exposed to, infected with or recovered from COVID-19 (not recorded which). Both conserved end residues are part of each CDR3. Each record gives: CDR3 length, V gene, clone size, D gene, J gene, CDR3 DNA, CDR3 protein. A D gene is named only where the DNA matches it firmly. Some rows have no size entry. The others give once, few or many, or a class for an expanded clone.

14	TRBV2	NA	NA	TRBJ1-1	TGTGCCAGCAATACCGACACCCTTGGGACTGAAGCTTTCTTT	CASNTDTLGTEAFF
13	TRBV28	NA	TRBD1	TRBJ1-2	TGTGCCAGCAGTTTTTCAGGGGGCGGTGGCTACACCTTC	CASSFSGGGGYTF
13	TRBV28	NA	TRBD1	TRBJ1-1	TGTGCCAGCAGTTTAGGGGCAGGGGGCGAAGCTTTCTTT	CASSLGAGGEAFF
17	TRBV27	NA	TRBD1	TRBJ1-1	TGTGCCAGCAGTTTATCGGGGAACAGGGGGGGCTTGACTGAAGCTTTCTTT	CASSLSGNRGGLTEAFF
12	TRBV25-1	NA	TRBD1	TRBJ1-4	TGTGCCAGCAGTGGGGACAGTGAAAAACTGTTTTTT	CASSGDSEKLFF
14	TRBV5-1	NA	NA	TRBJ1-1	TGCGCCAGCAGCTTGGACAGACTGAACACTGAAGCTTTCTTT	CASSLDRLNTEAFF
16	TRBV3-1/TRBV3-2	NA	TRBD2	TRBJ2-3	TGTGCCAGCAGCCAACAGGGACTAGCGGGCGCGGATACGCAGTATTTT	CASSQQGLAGADTQYF
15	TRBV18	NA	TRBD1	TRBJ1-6	TGTGCCAGCTCACCAGAGAGGACAGGCGAAACACCCCTCCACTTT	CASSPERTGETPLHF
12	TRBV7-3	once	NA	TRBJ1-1	TGTGCCAGCAGCTACAACAGGGAAGAAGCTTTCTTT	CASSYNREEAFF
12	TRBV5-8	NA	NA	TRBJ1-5	TGTGCCAGCAGCTGGAGCTCAGACCCCCAGCATTTT	CASSWSSDPQHF
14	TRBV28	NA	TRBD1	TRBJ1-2	TGTGCCAGCAGACTCCCGACAGGGGGCTATGGCTACACCTTC	CASRLPTGGYGYTF
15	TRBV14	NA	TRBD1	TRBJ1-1	TGTGCCAGCAGCCAGGGCGGGACAGTGAACACTGAAGCTTTCTTT	CASSQGGTVNTEAFF
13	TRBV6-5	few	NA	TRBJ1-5	TGTGCCAGCACCGGGGAGCGGGGCCAGCCCCAGCATTTT	CASTGERGQPQHF
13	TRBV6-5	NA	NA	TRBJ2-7	TGTGCCAGCAGTAATCCCTCTCGGGAAAAGCAGTACTTC	CASSNPSREKQYF
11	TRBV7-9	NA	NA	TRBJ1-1	TGTGCCAGCAGCACTACTGAGGAAGCTTTCTTT	CASSTTEEAFF
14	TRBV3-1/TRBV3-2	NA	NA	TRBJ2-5	TGTGCCAGCAGCCAAGCGGGGACACAAGAGACCCAGTACTTC	CASSQAGTQETQYF
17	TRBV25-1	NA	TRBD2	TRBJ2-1	TGTGCCAGCAGTGTTTCCGGGCCTAGCGGGAGGGTTACGGAGCAGTTCTTC	CASSVSGPSGRVTEQFF
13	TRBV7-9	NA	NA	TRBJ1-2	TGTGCCAGCAGCCAGGACGGGATCTATGGCTACACCTTC	CASSQDGIYGYTF
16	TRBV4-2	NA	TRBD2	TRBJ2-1	TGTGCCAGCAGCCAAGATTGGGCGGGAGTTCCCAATGAGCAGTTCTTC	CASSQDWAGVPNEQFF
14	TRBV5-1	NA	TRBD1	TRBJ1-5	TGCGCCAGCAGCCTTCAGGGGGCCGAACAGCCCCAGCATTTT	CASSLQGAEQPQHF
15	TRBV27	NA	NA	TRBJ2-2	TGTGCCAGCAGTTTATTGGAGGGGATTAGCGGGGAGCTGTTTTTT	CASSLLEGISGELFF
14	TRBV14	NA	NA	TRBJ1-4	TGTGCCAGCAGCCAAGTCAGGGGTGGCGAAAAACTGTTTTTT	CASSQVRGGEKLFF
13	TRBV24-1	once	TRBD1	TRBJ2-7	TGTGCACCACCGACAGGGAACCCCTACGAGCAGTACTTC	CAPPTGNPYEQYF
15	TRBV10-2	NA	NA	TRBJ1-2	TGCGCCAGCAGTGACAGTCAGGGTAATCACTATGGCTACACCTTC	CASSDSQGNHYGYTF
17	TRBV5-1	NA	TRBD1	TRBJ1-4	TGCGCCAGCAGCTTCCCGAGACAGGGGGGAGGAGGCGAAAAACTGTTTTTT	CASSFPRQGGGGEKLFF
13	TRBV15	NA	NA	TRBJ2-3	TGTGCCACCAGCAGACAGGGGACAGATACGCAGTATTTT	CATSRQGTDTQYF
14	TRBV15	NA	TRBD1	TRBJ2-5	TGTGCCACCAGCAGAGACAGGGGGCCAGAGACCCAGTACTTC	CATSRDRGPETQYF
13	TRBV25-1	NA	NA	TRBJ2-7	TGTGCCAGCAGTACCCGGAGTTCCTACGAGCAGTACTTC	CASSTRSSYEQYF
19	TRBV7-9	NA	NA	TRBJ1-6	TGTGCCAGCAGCCCTCCCCCGACAGGTCTCTTAGTGGTTGATTCACCCCTCCACTTT	CASSPPPTGLLVVDSPLHF
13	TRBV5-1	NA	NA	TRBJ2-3	TGCGCCGGAGGACAGACCAGCACAGATACGCAGTATTTT	CAGGQTSTDTQYF
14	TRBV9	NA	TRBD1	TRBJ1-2	TGTGCCAGCAGCGCTACAGGGGGTAACTATGGCTACACCTTC	CASSATGGNYGYTF
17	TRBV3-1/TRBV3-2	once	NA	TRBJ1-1	TGTGCCAGCAGCCAAGATCTAGGCAGCGCTGGAAACACTGAAGCTTTCTTT	CASSQDLGSAGNTEAFF
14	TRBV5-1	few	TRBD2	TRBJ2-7	TGCGCCAGTTCCGGAGCGGGGGGGCCATACGAGCAGTACTTC	CASSGAGGPYEQYF
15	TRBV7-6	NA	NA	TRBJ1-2	TGTGCCAGCAGCTTAAACCCGACTGGGAACTATGGCTACACCTTC	CASSLNPTGNYGYTF
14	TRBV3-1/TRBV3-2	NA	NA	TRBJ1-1	TGTGCCAGCAGCCAAGGGGGAGCCTTGGGAAAAGCTTTCTTT	CASSQGGALGKAFF
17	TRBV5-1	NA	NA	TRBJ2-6	TGCGCCAGCAGCCCAGGGGATGGAGCCTCTGGGGCCAACGTCCTGACTTTC	CASSPGDGASGANVLTF
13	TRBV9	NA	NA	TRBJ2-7	TGTGCCAGCAGCGTAGACGGACAGTACGAGCAGTACTTC	CASSVDGQYEQYF
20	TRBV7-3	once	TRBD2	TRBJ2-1	TGTGCCACCCCTGGGACGGGGACTAGCGGGAGGGCTGTCTCCTACAATGAGCAGTTCTTC	CATPGTGTSGRAVSYNEQFF
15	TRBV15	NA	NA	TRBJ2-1	TGTGCCACCAGCCCAAGCGGAGTCTCCTACAATGAGCAGTTCTTC	CATSPSGVSYNEQFF
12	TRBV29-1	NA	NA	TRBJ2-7	TGCAGCGTTGAAGATCCGGGGTACGAGCAGTACTTC	CSVEDPGYEQYF
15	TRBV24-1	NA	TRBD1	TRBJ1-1	TGTGCCACCAGCCAGGGACAGGGGGCGAACACTGAAGCTTTCTTT	CATSQGQGANTEAFF
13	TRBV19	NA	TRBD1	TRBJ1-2	TGTGCCAGCGGCGGACAGGCGGACTATGGCTACACCTTC	CASGGQADYGYTF
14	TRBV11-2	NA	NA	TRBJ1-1	TGTGCCAGCAGCTTAGAACACCCCAGCACTGAAGCTTTCTTT	CASSLEHPSTEAFF
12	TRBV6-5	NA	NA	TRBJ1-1	TGTGCCAGCGGGGATCACCGGAGGGAAGCTTTCTTT	CASGDHRREAFF
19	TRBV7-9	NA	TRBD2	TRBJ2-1	TGTGCCAGCAGCTTAGCGGGACTAGCGGGAGTTGCATCCTACAATGAGCAGTTCTTC	CASSLAGLAGVASYNEQFF
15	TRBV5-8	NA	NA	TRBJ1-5	TGTGCCAGCAGCTTGGGGGACGGGAGGAATCAGCCCCAGCATTTT	CASSLGDGRNQPQHF
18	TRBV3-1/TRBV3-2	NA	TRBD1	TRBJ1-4	TGTGCCAGCAGCCAAGAGGGGATGGGGACAGGGGTTAATGAAAAACTGTTTTTT	CASSQEGMGTGVNEKLFF
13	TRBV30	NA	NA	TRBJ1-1	TGTGCCTGGAGTGTACAGGAGAACACTGAAGCTTTCTTT	CAWSVQENTEAFF
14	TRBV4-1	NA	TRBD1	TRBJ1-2	TGCGCCAGCAGCCCGGGACAGGGGGCGGGTGGCTACACCTTC	CASSPGQGAGGYTF
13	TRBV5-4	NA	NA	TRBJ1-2	TGTGCCAGCAGCCGCACGGACTCGAGAGACTACACCTTC	CASSRTDSRDYTF